The source of this T cell receptor (delta chain) is a study of gammadelta T cells in human blood (TCRdb year 2020). General study outcomes and caveats: According to the study, polyclonal expansion of innate gamma-delta T cells right after birth appeared to be driven by microbial exposure.

Trimming takes 1 base off V and 1 base off J; junction bases not matched to a gene: 2. Looking up the germline V gene yields CDR1 GEAIGNYY and CDR2 EKD. The CDR3 has 17 amino acids, counting the end cysteine and phenylalanine. Of all the DNA, just the CDR3 is kept, 51 bases in frame from base 1. The library was generated by RT-PCR. Instrument on record: Illumina MiSeq. TCRdb called clones from the public reads with CATT, and repeated DNA sequences were later combined into one row. Across this sample there are fewer than 2,000 delta-chain clones, with 6.5% seen only once. Of the sample, 8% to 9% is held by the ten largest clones. This clone is identified as medium-sized (0.01 to 0.1%). The target of this receptor is not known. No per-base quality is available; no much larger clone lies one base away.

Sequences were obtained from non-Vgamma9Vdelta2 gamma-delta T cells from fetal blood. This TCR came from a human fetus. The chain was built from TRDV2 and TRDJ3, and TRDD3 aligns with 8 junction nucleotides. The DNA is as follows: TGTGCCTGTGACACGGGATACGGATCCTGGGACACCCGACAGATGTTTTTC. This gives the protein CACDTGYGSWDTRQMFF.